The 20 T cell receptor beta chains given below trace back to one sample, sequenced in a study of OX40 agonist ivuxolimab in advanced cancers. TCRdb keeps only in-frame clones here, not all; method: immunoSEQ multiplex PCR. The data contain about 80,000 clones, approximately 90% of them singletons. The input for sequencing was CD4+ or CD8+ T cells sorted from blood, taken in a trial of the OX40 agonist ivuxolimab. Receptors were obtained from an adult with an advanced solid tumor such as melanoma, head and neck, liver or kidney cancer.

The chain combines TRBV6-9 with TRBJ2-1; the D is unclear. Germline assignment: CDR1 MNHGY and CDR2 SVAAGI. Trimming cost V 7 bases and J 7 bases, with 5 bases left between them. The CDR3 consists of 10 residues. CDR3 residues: CASTRNEQFF. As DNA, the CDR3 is TGTGCCAGCACCAGAAATGAGCAGTTCTTC.

CDR3 nucleotide sequence: TGCGCCAGCAGTCCCAGGGGGAGTTTTGGGGATACGCAGTATTTT. This sequence encodes CASSPRGSFGDTQYF. The genes are TRBV5-1 and TRBJ2-3, with 7 bases fitting TRBD1. The CDR3 is 15 residues long. With V trimmed by 5 bases and J by 6 bases, 12 bases remained unmatched. The germline gives CDR1 SGHRS, CDR2 YFSETQ.

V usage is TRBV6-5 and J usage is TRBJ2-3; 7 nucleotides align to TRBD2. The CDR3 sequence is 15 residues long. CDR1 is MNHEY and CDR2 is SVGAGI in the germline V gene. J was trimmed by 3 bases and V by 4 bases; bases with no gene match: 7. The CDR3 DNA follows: TGTGCCAGCAGTTCCAGGGAGGGTTTGACAGATACGCAGTATTTT. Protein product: CASSSREGLTDTQYF.

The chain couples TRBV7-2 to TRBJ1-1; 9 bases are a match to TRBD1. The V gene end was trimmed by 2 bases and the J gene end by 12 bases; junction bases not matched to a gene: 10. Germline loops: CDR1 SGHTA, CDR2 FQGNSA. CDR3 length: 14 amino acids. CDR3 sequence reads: CASSLWTGDPVTFF. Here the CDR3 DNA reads TGTGCCAGCAGCTTATGGACAGGGGACCCAGTTACTTTCTTT.

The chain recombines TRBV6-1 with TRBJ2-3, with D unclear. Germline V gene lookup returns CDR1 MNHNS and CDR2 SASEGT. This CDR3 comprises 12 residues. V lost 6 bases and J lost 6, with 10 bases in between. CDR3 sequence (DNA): TGTGCCAGCAGCACCAAGCGTGATACGCAGTATTTT. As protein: CASSTKRDTQYF.

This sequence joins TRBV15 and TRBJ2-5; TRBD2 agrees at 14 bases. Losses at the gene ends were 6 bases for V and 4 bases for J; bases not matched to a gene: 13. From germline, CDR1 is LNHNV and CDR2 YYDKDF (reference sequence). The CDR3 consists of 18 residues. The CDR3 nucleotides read TGTGCCACCAGTCCGGGGACTAGCGGGAGTAGGATTCGAGAGACCCAGTACTTC. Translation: CATSPGTSGSRIRETQYF.

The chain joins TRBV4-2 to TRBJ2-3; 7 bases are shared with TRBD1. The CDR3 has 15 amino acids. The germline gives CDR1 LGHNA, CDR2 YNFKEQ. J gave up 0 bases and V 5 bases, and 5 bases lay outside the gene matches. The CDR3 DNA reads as TGTGCCAGCAGCTACGGACAGGCTAGCACAGATACGCAGTATTTT. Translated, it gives CASSYGQASTDTQYF.

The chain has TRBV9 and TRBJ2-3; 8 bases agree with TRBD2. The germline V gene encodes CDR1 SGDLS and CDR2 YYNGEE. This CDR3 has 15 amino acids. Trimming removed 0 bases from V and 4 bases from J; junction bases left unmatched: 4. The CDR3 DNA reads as TGTGCCAGCAGCGTAGCAGCGGGAGCGGCAGATACGCAGTATTTT. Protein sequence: CASSVAAGAADTQYF.

CDR3 sequence: CASKYGQKSGNTIYF. CDR3 DNA: TGTGCCAGCAAATATGGGCAGAAATCTGGAAACACCATATATTTT. The chain carries TRBV19 and TRBJ1-3, with D hard to call. This CDR3 has 15 amino acids. V gave up 9 bases and J gave up 1 base, with 16 bases separating them. The germline V gene encodes CDR1 LNHDA and CDR2 SQIVND (reference sequence).

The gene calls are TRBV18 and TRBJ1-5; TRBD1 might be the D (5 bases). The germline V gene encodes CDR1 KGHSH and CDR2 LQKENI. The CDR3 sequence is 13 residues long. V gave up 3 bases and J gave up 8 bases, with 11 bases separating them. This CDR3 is CASSPSQAEPQHF. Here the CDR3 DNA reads TGTGCCAGCTCACCGTCACAGGCCGAGCCCCAGCATTTT.

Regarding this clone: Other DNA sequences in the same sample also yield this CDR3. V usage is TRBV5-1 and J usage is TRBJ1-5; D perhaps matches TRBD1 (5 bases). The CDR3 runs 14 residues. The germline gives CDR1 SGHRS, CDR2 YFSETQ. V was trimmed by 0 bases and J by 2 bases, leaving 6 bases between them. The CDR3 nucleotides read TGCGCCAGCAGCTTGGAAGGGGGCAATCAGCCCCAGCATTTT. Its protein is CASSLEGGNQPQHF.

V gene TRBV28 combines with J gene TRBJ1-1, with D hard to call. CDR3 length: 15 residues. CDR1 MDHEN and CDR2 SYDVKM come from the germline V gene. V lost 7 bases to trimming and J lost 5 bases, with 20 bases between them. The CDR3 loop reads CASISQAAPGTEAFF. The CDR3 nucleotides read TGTGCCAGCATTAGCCAGGCCGCCCCGGGAACTGAAGCTTTCTTT.

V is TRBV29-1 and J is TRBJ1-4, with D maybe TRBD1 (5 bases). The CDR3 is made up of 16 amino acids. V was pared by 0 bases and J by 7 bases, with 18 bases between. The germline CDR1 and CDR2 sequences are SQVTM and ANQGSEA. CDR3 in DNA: TGCAGCGTTGAAGATCCCCGAGGGGCAGATCGTGAAAAACTGTTTTTT. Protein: CSVEDPRGADREKLFF. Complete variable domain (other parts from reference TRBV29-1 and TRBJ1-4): SAVISQKPSRDICQRGTSLTIQCQVDSQVTMMFWYRQQPGQSLTLIATANQGSEATYESGFVIDKFPISRPNLTFSTLTVSNMSPEDSSIYLCSVEDPRGADREKLFFGSGTQLSVL.

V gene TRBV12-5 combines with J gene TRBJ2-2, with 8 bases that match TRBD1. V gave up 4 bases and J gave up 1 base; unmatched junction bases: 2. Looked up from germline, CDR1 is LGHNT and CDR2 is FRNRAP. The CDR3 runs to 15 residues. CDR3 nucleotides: TGTGCTAGTGGTTCAGGGGGCTTGAACACCGGGGAGCTGTTTTTT. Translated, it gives CASGSGGLNTGELFF.

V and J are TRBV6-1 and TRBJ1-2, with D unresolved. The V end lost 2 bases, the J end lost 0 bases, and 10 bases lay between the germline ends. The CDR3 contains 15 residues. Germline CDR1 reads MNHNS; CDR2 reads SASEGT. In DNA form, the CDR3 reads TGTGCCAGCAGTGAAAAGGACGGTCCTAACTATGGCTACACCTTC. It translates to CASSEKDGPNYGYTF.

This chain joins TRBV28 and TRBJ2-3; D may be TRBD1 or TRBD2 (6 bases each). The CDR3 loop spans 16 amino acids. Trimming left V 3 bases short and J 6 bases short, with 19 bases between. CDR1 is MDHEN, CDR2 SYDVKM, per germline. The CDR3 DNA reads TGTGCCAGCAGTTTTGGAGGGTCGGGGGCTCATGATACGCAGTATTTT. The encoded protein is CASSFGGSGAHDTQYF.

The CDR3 here is CASSLAGTSGRADNEQFF. CDR3 DNA sequence: TGCGCCAGCAGCTTAGCCGGGACTAGCGGGAGGGCCGACAATGAGCAGTTCTTC. J is TRBJ2-1 and V is TRBV5-1; the match to TRBD2 covers 16 bases. The CDR3 loop spans 18 amino acids. CDR1 is SGHRS and CDR2 is YFSETQ in the germline V gene. V was clipped by 2 bases and J by 5 bases; unmatched bases: 7.

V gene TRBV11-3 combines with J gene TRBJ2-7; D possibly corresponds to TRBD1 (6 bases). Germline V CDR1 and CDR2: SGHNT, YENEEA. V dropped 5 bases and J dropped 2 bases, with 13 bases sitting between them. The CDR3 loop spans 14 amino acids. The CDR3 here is CASSRGLKTYEQYF. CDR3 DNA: TGTGCCAGCAGCAGGGGGTTGAAGACCTACGAGCAGTACTTC.

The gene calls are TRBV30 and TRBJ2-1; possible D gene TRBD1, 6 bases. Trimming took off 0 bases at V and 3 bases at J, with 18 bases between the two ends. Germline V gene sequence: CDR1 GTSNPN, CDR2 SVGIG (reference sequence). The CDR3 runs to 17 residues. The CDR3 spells CAWSVLGTPNIYNEQFF. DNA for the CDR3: TGTGCCTGGAGTGTACTCGGGACACCGAACATCTACAATGAGCAGTTCTTC.

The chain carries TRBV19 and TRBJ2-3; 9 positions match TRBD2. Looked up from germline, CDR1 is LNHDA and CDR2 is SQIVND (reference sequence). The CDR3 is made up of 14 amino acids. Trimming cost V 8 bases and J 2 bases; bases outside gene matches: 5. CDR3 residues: CASSRTSATDTQYF. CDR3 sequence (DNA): TGTGCCAGTTCTCGGACTAGCGCCACAGATACGCAGTATTTT.